This T cell receptor beta chain was observed in a study of cytomegalovirus exposure and HLA in healthy donors. A note on this clone: No antigen is known for it.

Germline CDR1 MDHEN, CDR2 SYDVKM. The CDR3 extends over 18 amino acids. J gave up 5 bases and V 4 bases, and 18 bases lay outside the gene matches. Broader study findings: First-cohort TCR clusters tended to co-occur in the roughly 130 validation repertoires, a later analysis found. The study flagged some 170 TCR beta chains as cytomegalovirus-associated. Reportedly, cytomegalovirus status was diagnosed with high sensitivity and specificity.

Repertoires were generated with immunoSEQ multiplex PCR, while TCRdb's copy carries only in-frame clones and drops some. The sample has 150,000 to 180,000 clones; around 83% are singletons. This receptor was obtained from a human donor in good health. V gene TRBV28 combines with J gene TRBJ2-5; 8 positions agree with TRBD2. Specimen: PBMCs. CDR3 protein: CASSSLGPSGWWVETQYF. The DNA of the CDR3 is TGTGCCAGCAGTTCCCTTGGGCCTAGCGGGTGGTGGGTTGAGACCCAGTACTTC.